This T cell receptor beta chain came from a study of T cell responses to AZD1222 COVID-19 vaccine. Study-level background: Second-dose timings of about 4 or about 12 weeks were pooled. Findings and limits, study-wide: Repertoire samples came only from after the peak T cell response. Of spike-specific TCRs, nearly half reportedly target regions left unmutated in variants. Mostly white British, mostly female donors; authors suggested clonal diversity may be underestimated.

The assay was immunoSEQ multiplex PCR, and TCRdb's table has in-frame clones only and misses some. The data show about 190,000 clones, about nine tenths seen once. Regarding this clone: Its antigen is still unknown.

Germline lookup yields CDR1 LGHDT and CDR2 YNNKEL (reference sequence). V lost 1 base to trimming and J lost 7 bases, with 7 bases between them. The CDR3 has 12 amino acids. The receptor's source is an adult in good health. Source: peripheral blood, taken on day 0 of AZD1222 vaccination. The rearrangement joins TRBV3-1 (or the pseudogene TRBV3-2) to TRBJ1-1, with D unclear. CDR3 nucleotides: TGTGCCAGCAGCCAAGGGGTGAGTGAAGCTTTCTTT. Residues: CASSQGVSEAFF.